This T cell receptor (beta chain) comes out of a study of shared clonotypes between healthy human individuals. As to this clone: Its antigen is unidentified.

Trimming cost V 8 bases and J 0 bases, with 11 bases left between them. Germline CDR1 is WSHSY and CDR2 is SAAADI. The CDR3 covers 13 residues. Findings and caveats of the study: Non-shared clonotypes had lower generation probabilities than clonotypes shared by all four sorted-subset donors.

Assay used: immunoSEQ multiplex PCR; TCRdb lists only in-frame clones, some missing. The sample carries approximately 600,000 clones, 85% to 95% recorded once. Selected positively for CCR7 and CD45RO-negative, naive CD8 cells excluded terminally differentiated effector memory CD45RA+ cells. Source material: naive CD8+ T cells sorted from blood. This chain connects TRBV10-2 to TRBJ2-7; no firm D call. This clonotype was obtained from a young woman in good health. CDR3 amino acids: CASCPDFSYEQYF. CDR3 sequence (DNA): TGCGCCAGCTGTCCGGATTTCTCCTACGAGCAGTACTTC.